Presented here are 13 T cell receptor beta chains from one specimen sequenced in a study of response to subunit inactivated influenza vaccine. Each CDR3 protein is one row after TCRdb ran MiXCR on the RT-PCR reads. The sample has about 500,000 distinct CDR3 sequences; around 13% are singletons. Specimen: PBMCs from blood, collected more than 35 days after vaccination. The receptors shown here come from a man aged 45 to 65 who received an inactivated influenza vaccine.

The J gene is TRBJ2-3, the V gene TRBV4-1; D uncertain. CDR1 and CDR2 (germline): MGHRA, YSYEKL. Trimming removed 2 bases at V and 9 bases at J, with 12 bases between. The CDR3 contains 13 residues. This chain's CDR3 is CASSQFFGRTQYF. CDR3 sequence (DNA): TGCGCCAGCAGCCAATTTTTCGGACGAACGCAGTATTTT.

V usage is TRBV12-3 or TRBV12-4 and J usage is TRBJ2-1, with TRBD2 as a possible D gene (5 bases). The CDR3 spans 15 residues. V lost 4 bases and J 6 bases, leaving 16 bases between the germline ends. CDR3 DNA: TGTGCCAGCAGTTCGCGGCGAGGGCTACTCAATGAGCAGTTCTTC. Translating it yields CASSSRRGLLNEQFF.

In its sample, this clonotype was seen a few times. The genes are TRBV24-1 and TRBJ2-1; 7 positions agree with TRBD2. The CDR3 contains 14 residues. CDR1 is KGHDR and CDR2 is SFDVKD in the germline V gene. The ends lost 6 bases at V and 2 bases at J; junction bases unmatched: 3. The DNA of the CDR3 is TGTGCCACCAGTACCAGCGGGACCTACAATGAGCAGTTCTTC. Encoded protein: CATSTSGTYNEQFF.

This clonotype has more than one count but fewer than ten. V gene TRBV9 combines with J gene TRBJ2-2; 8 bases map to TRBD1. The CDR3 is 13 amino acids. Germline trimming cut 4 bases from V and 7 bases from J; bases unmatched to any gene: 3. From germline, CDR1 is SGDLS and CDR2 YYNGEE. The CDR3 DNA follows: TGTGCCAGCAGCAAACAGGGGGACGGGGAGCTGTTTTTT. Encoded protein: CASSKQGDGELFF.

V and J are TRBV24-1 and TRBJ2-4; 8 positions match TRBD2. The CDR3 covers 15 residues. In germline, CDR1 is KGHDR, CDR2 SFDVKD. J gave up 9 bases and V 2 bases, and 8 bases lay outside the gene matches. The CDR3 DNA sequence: TGTGCCACCAGTGATTCGAGAGCGGGAGCAATCATTCAGTACTTC. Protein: CATSDSRAGAIIQYF.

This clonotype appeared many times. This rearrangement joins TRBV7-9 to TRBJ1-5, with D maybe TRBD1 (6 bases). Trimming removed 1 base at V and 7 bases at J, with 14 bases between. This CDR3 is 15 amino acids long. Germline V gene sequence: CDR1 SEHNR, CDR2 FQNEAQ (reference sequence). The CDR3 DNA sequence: TGTGCCAGCAGCTTAGGAAGGGGGGCTAGGCAGCCCCAGCATTTT. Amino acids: CASSLGRGARQPQHF.

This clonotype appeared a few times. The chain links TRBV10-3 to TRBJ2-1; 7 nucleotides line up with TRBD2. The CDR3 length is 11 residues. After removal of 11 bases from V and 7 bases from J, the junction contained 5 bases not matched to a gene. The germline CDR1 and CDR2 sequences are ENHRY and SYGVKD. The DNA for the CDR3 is TGTGCCGCGGGAGTTGGGAATGAGCAGTTCTTC. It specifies CAAGVGNEQFF.

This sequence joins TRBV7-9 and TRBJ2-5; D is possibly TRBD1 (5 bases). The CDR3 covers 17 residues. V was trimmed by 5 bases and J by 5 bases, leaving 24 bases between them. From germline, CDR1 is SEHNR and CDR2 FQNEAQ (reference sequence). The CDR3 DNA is TGTGCCAGCAGCCCAGGGTTAAGGCCCGGAGTGGGTGAGACCCAGTACTTC. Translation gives CASSPGLRPGVGETQYF.

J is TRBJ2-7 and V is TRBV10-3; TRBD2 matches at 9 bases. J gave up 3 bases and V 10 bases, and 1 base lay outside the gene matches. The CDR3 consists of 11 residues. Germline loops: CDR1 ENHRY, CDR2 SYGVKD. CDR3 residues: CATTSGYEQYF. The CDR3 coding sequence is TGTGCCACGACTAGCGGCTACGAGCAGTACTTC.

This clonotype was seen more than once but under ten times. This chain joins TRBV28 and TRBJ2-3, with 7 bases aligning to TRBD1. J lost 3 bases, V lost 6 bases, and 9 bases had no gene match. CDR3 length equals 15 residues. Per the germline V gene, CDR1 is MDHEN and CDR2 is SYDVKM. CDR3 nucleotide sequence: TGTGCCAGCAGCGGCAGGGGGAGTTTAACAGATACGCAGTATTTT. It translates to CASSGRGSLTDTQYF.

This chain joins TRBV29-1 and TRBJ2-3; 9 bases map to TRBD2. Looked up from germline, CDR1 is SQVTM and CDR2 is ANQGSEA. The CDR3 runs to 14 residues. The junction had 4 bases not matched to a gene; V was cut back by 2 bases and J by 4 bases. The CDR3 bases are TGCAGCGTTGAACTAGCGGGAATCGCAGATACGCAGTATTTT. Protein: CSVELAGIADTQYF.

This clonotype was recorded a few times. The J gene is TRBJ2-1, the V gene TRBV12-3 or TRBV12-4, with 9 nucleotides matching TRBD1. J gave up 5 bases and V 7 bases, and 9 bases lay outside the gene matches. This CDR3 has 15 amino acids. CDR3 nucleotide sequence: TGTGCCAGCACTAATCTCGGACAGGGGAACAATGAGCAGTTCTTC. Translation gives CASTNLGQGNNEQFF.

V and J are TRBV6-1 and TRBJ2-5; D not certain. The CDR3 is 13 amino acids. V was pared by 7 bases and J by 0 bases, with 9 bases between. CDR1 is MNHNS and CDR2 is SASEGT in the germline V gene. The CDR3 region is CASKHQYQETQYF. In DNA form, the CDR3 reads TGTGCCAGCAAACACCAGTACCAAGAGACCCAGTACTTC.